The text below deals with one T cell receptor (beta chain). Its antigen is still unknown. TCRdb's copy holds only in-frame clones and misses some; the assay was immunoSEQ multiplex PCR. Reported are fewer than 15,000 clones; the ten largest clones contain roughly 25%. HPV was found by MY09/MY11 PCR and dot-blot genotyping. This record belongs to a study of T cells in women clearing cervical HPV infection. Points from the study as a whole: It is unknown whether associations predate infection; no effector/memory or HPV-specific sorting.

The receptor was derived from a woman between 18 and 69 years old with a cervical HPV16 infection that either progressed to CIN3+ or cleared (not recorded which). Sequencing input: blood buffy coat.

The part of the CDR3 DNA that was read is TGTGCCAGCCGACTAGTCGGGGAGACC. Translation: CASRLVGET. The entire CDR3 reads CASRLVGETQYF. This rearrangement joins TRBV2 to TRBJ2-5; the D gene is possibly TRBD2 (6 bases). Sequencing ends 3 residues short of the CDR3 end; the germline J gene provides the rest. The CDR3 sequence is 12 residues long. Germline CDR1 reads SNHLY; CDR2 reads FYNNEI. Trimming left V 8 bases short and J 5 bases short, with 12 bases between.